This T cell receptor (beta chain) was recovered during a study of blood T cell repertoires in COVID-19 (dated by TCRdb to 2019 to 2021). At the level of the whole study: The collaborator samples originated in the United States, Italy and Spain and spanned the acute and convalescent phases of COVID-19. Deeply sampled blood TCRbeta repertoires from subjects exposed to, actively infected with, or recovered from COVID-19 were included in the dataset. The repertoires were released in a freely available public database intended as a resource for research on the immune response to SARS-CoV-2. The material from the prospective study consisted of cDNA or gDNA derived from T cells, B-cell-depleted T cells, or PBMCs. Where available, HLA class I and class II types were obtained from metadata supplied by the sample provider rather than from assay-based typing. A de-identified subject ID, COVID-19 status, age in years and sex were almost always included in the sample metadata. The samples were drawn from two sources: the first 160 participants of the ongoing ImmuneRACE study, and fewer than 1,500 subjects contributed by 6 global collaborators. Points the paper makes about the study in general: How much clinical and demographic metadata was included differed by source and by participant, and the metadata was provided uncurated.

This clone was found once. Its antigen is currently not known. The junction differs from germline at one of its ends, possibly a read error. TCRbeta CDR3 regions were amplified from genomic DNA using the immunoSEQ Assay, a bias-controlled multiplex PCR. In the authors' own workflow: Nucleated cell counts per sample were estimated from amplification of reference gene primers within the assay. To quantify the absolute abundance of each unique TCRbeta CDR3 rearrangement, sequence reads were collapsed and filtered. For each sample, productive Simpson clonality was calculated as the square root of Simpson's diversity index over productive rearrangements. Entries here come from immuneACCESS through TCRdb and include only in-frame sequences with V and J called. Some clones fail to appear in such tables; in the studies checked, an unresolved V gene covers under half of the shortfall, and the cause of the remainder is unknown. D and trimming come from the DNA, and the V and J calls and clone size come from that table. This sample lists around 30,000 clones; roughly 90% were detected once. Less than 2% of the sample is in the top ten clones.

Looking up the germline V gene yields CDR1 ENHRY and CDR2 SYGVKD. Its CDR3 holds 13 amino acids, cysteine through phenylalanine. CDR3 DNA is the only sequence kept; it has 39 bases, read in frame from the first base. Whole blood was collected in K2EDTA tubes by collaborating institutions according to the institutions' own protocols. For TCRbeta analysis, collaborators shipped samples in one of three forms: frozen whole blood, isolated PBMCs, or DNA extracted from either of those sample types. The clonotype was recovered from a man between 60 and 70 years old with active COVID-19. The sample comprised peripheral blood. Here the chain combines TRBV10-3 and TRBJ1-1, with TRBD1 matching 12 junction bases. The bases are TGTGCCATCAGACTGGGACAGGGGGCTGAGGCTTTCTTT. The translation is CAIRLGQGAEAFF.